This section outlines one T cell receptor (beta chain) sequence together with its context. Its antigen is not identified. The sample comes from a study of PD-1 blockade in classical Hodgkin lymphoma. Notes on the study in general: Some patients began nivolumab under 1 year after ASCT. These patients were excluded from later analyses.

Following autologous stem cell transplantation, relapse occurred in every patient, and exposure to brentuximab vedotin varied. Germline CDR1 reads SGDLS; CDR2 reads YYNGEE. Trimming stripped 0 bases from V and 2 bases from J, with 13 bases between. CDR3 length: 16 residues. The protocol was immunoSEQ multiplex PCR, while the TCRdb copy is restricted to in-frame clones and leaves out a portion. The sample lists some 22,000 clones, roughly 78% seen once, with under 20% in the top ten. The sample consisted of peripheral blood mononuclear cells (PBMCs), taken before the second cycle of nivolumab. The receptor comes from a human donor with classical Hodgkin lymphoma. The chain links TRBV9 to TRBJ2-3; D uncertain. Written as DNA, the CDR3 is TGTGCCAGCAGCGTAGCCATTGGAGCCTACACAGATACGCAGTATTTT. Its translation: CASSVAIGAYTDTQYF.